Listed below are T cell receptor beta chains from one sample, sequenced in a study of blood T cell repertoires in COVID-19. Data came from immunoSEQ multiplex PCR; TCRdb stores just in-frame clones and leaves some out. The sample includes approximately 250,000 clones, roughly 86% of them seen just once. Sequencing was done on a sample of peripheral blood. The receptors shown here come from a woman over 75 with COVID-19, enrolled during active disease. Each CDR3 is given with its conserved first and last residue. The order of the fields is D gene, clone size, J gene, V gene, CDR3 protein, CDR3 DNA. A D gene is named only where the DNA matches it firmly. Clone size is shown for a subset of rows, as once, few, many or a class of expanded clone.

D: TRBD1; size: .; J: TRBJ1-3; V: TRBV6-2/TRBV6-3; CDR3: CASSYSRDSSGNTIYF; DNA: TGTGCCAGCAGTTACTCTCGGGACAGCTCTGGAAACACCATATATTTT
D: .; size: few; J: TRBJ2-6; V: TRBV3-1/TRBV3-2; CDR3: CASSRSGTGANVLTF; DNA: TGTGCCAGCAGCCGTTCGGGGACTGGGGCCAACGTCCTGACTTTC
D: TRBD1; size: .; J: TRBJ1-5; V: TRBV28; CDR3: CASSRTGQGNQPQHF; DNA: TGTGCCAGCAGTCGAACGGGACAGGGCAATCAGCCCCAGCATTTT
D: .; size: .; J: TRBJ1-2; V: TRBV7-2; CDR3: CASREAGAGANYGYTF; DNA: TGTGCCAGCCGAGAAGCTGGGGCAGGGGCTAACTATGGCTACACCTTC
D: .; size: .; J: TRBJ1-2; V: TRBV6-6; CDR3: CASRGDNGGGYTF; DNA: TGTGCCAGCAGAGGGGACAATGGTGGTGGCTACACCTTC
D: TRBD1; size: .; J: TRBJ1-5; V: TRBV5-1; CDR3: CASSQTGLFNQPQHF; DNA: TGCGCCAGCAGCCAGACAGGGCTCTTTAATCAGCCCCAGCATTTT
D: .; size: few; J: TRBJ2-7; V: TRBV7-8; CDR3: CASSLATGKTYEQYF; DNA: TGTGCCAGCAGCTTAGCTACAGGTAAAACCTACGAGCAGTACTTC
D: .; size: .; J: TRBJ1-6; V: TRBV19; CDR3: CASSSLQRRSPLHF; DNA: TGTGCCAGTAGTTCCCTTCAGCGGAGGTCACCCCTCCACTTT
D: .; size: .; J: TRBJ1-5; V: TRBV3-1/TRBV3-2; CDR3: CASSPAGNQPQHF; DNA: TGTGCCAGCAGCCCCGCGGGCAATCAGCCCCAGCATTTT
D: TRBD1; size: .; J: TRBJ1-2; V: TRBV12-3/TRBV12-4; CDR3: CASSQDRTYGYTF; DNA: TGTGCCAGCAGTCAGGACAGGACCTATGGCTACACCTTC
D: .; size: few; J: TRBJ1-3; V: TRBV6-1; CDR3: CASSVSRSGSGNTIYF; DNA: TGTGCCAGCAGTGTTTCCAGGTCTGGCTCTGGAAACACCATATATTTT
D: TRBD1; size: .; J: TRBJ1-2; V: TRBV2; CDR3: CATKTGGKTLRGYTF; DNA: TGTGCCACCAAGACAGGGGGCAAAACTCTACGAGGCTACACCTTC
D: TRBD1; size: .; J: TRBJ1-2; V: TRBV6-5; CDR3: CASRGWQGDGYTF; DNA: TGTGCCAGCAGAGGATGGCAGGGGGATGGCTACACCTTC
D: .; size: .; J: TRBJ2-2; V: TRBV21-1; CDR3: CASNPRQAPNTGELFF; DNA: TGTGCCAGCAACCCCCGTCAGGCTCCTAACACCGGGGAGCTGTTTTTT
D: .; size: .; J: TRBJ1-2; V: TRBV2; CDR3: CASLQGSHGYTF; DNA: TGTGCCAGCTTACAGGGCTCTCATGGCTACACCTTC
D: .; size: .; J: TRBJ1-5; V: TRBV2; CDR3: CASSAHTSQPQHF; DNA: TGTGCCAGCAGTGCACACACGTCTCAGCCCCAGCATTTT
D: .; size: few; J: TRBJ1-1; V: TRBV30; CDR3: CAWGGKQGSEAFF; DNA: TGTGCCTGGGGGGGGAAACAGGGTTCTGAAGCTTTCTTT
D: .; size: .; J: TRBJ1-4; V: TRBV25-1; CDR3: CASSDDTGTTAAHEKLFF; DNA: TGTGCCAGCAGTGATGACACCGGGACAACAGCGGCCCATGAAAAACTGTTTTTT